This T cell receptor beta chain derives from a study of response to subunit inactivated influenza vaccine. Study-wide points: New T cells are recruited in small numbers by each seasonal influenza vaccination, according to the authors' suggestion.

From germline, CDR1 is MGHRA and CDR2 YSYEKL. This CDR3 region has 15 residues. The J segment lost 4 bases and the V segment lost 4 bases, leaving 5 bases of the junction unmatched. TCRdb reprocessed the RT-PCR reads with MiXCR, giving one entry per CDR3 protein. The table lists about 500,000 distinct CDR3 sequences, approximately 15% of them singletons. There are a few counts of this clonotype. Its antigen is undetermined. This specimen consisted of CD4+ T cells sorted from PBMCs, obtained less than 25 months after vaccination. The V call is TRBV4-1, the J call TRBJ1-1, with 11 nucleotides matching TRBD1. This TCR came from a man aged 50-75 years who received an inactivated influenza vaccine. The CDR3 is CASSRTGQGATEAFF. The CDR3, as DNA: TGCGCCAGCAGCCGAACCGGACAGGGGGCCACTGAAGCTTTCTTT.